One T cell receptor (beta chain) is described in this entry. Its antigen is unidentified. The sample is drawn from a study of shared clonotypes between healthy human individuals. Naive CD8 cells lacked CD45RO and underwent positive selection for CCR7, leaving out terminally differentiated effector memory CD45RA+ cells. Researchers ran the assay at a deep level. Only in-frame clones appear in the TCRdb table, and some are missing; sequencing was by immunoSEQ multiplex PCR. Of millions of clones detected, less than 95% appear once; the ten largest clones hold 0.85% to 1.2%. The CDR3 runs to 15 residues. V was shortened by 5 bases and J by 2 bases, with 16 bases between the two germline ends. Germline values: CDR1 KGHSH, CDR2 LQKENI. Study-wide results and caveats: Despite large depth, sorted-subset datasets appeared incompletely sequenced.

This TCR derives from a man between 18 and 35 years old in good health. The chain carries TRBV18 and TRBJ2-7, with D possibly TRBD2 on 5 matching bases. Sequencing was performed on naive CD8+ T cells sorted from blood. CDR3 sequence (DNA): TGTGCCAGCTCAAGAGCGGACGGGCCGGCCTACGAGCAGTACTTC. Translated: CASSRADGPAYEQYF.